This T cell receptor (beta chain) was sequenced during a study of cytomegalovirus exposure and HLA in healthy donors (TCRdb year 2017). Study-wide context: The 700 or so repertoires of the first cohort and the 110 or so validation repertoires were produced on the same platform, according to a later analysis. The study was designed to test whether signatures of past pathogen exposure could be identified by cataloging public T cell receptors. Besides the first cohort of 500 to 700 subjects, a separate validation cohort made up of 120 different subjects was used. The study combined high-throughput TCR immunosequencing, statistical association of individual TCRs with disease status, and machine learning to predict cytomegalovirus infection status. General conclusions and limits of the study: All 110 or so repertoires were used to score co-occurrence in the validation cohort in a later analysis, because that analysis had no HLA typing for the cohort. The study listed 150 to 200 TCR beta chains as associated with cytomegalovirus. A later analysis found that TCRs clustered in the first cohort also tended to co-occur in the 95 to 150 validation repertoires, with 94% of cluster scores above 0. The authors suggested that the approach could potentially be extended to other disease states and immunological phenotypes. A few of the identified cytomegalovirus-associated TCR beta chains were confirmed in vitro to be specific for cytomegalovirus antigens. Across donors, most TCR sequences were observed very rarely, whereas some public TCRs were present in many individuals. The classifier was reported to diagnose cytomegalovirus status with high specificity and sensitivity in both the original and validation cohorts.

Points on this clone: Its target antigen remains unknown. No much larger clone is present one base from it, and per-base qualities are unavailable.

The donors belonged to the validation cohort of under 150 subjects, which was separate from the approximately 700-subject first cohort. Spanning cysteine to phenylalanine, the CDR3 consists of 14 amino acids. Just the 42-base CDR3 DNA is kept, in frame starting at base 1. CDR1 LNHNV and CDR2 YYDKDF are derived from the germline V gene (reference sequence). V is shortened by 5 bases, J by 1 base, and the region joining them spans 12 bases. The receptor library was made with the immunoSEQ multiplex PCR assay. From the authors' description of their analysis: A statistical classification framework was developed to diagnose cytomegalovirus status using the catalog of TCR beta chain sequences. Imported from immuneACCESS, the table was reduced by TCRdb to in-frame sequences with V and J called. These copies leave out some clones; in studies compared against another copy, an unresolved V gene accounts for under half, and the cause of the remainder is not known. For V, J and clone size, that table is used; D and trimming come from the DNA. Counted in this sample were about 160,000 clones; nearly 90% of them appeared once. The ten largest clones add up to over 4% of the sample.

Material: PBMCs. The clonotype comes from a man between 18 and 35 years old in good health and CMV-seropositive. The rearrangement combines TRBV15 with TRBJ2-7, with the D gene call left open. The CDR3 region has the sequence CATSRSQFSYEQYF. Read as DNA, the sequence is TGTGCCACCAGCCGATCACAGTTTTCCTACGAGCAGTACTTC. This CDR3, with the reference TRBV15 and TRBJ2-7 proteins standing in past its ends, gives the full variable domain DAMVIQNPRYQVTQFGKPVTLSCSQTLNHNVMYWYQQKSSQAPKLLFHYYDKDFNNEADTPDNFQSRRPNTSFCFLDIRSPGLGDTAMYLCATSRSQFSYEQYFGPGTRLTVT.